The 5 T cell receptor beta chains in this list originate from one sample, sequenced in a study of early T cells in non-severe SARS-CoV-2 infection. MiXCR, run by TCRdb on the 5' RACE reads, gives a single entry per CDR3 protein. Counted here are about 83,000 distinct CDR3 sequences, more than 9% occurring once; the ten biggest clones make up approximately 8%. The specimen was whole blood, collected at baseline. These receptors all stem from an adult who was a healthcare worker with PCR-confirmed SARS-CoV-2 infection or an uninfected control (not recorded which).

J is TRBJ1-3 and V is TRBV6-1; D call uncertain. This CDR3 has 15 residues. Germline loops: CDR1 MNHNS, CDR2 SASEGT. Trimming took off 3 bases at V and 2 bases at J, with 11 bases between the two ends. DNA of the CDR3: TGTGCCAGCAGTGAGGCCCCGATCCCTGGAAACACCATATATTTT. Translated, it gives CASSEAPIPGNTIYF.

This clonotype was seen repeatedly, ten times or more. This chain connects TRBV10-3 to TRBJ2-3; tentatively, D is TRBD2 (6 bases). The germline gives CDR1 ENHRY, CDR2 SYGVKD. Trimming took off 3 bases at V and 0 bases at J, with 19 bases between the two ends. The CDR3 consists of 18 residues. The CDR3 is CAISEYRRGWSSTDTQYF. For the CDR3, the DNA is TGTGCCATCAGTGAATATAGGCGGGGTTGGTCCAGCACAGATACGCAGTATTTT.

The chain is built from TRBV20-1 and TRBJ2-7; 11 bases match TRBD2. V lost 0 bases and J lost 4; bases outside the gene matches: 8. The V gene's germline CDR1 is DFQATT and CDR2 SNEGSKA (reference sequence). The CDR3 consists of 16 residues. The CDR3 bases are TGCAGTGCTAGAGACTCAACTAGCGGGAGAGGATACGAGCAGTACTTC. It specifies CSARDSTSGRGYEQYF.

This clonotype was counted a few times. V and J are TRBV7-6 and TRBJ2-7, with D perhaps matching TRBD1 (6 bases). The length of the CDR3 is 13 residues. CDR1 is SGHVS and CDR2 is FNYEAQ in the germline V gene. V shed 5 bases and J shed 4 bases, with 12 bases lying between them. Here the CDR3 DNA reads TGTGCCAGCAGCATTGGGGGCCCGTACGAGCAGTACTTC. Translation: CASSIGGPYEQYF.

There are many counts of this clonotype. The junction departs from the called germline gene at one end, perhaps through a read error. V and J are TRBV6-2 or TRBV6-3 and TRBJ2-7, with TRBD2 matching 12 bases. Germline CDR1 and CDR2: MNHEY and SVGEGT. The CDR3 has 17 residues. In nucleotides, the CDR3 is TGTGCCAGCAGTCCTACTAGCGGGAGGCCGAGCTCCTACGACCAGTACTTC. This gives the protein CASSPTSGRPSSYDQYF.